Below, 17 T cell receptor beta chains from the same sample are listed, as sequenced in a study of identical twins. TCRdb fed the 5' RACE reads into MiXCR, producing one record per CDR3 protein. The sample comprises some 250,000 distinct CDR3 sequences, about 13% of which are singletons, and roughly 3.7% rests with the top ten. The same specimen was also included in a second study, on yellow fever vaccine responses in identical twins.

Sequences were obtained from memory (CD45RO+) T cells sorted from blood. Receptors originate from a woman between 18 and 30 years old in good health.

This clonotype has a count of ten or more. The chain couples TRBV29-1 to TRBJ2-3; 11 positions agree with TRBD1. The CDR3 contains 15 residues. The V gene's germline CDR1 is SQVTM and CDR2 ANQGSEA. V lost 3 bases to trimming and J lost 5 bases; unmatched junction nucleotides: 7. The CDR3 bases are TGCAGCGTTGACCCTCCGGACAGGGGGCAAGATACGCAGTATTTT. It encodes CSVDPPDRGQDTQYF.

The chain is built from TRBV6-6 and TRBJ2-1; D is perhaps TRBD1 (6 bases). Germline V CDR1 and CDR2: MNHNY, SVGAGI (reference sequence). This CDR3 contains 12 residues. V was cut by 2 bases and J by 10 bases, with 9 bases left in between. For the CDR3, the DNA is TGTGCCAGCAGTTACCCGGACAGCGAGCAGTTCTTC. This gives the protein CASSYPDSEQFF.

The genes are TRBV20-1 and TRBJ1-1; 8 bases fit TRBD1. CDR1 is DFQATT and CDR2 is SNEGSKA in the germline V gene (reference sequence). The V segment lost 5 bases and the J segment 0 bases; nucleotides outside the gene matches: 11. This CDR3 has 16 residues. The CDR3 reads CSASGQGGVVNTEAFF. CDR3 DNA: TGCAGTGCTTCCGGACAGGGAGGGGTAGTGAACACTGAAGCTTTCTTT.

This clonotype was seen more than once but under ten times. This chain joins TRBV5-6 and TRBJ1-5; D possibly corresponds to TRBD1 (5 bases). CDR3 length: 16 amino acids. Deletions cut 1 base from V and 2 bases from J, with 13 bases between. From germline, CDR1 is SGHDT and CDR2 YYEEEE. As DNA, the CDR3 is TGTGCCAGCAGCTTGTGGGGGTCTTATGGCAATCAGCCCCAGCATTTT. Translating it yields CASSLWGSYGNQPQHF. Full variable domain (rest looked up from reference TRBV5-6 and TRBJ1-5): DAGVTQSPTHLIKTRGQQVTLRCSPKSGHDTVSWYQQALGQGPQFIFQYYEEEERQRGNFPDRFSGHQFPNYSSELNVNALLLGDSALYLCASSLWGSYGNQPQHFGDGTRLSIL.

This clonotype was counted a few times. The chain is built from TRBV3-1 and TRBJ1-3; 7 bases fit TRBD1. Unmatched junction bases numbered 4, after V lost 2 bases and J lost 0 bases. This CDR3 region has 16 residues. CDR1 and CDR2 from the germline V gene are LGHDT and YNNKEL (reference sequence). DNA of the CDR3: TGTGCCAGCAGCCAACAGGGACAGCTCTCTGGAAACACCATATATTTT. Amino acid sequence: CASSQQGQLSGNTIYF.

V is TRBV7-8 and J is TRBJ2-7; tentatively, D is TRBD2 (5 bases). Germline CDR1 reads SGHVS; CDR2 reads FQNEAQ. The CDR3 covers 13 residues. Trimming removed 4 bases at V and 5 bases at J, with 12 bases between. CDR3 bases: TGTGCCAGCAGCTCTAGTCCGGGGAACGAGCAGTACTTC. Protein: CASSSSPGNEQYF.

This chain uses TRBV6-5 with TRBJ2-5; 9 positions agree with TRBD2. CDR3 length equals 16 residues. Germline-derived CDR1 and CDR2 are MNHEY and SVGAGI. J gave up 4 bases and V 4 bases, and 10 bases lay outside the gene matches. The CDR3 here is CASSSTPGGRAETQYF. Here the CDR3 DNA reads TGTGCCAGCAGTTCAACCCCTGGCGGGAGGGCAGAGACCCAGTACTTC.

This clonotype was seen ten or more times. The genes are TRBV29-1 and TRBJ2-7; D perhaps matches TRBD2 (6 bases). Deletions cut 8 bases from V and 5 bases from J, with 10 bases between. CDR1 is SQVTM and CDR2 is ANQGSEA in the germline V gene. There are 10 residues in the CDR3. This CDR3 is CSPWRDEQYF. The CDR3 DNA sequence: TGCAGCCCTTGGAGGGACGAGCAGTACTTC.

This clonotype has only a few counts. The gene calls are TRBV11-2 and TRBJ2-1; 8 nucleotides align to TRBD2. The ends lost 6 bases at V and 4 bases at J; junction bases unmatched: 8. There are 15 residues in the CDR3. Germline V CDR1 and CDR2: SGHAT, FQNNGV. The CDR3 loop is CASSRRGVGYNEQFF. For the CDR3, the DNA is TGTGCCAGCAGTCGGCGGGGGGTGGGGTACAATGAGCAGTTCTTC.

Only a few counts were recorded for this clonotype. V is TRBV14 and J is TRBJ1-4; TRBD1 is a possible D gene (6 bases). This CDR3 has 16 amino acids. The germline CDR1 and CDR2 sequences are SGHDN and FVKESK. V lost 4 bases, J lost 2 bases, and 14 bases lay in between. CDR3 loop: CASSRSDSRTNEKLFF. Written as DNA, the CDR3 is TGTGCCAGCAGCCGCTCGGACAGCAGGACTAATGAAAAACTGTTTTTT.

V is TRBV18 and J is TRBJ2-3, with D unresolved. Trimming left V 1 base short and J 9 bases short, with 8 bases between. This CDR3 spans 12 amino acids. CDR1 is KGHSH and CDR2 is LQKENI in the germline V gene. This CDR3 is CASSPRLETQYF. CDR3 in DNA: TGTGCCAGCTCACCACGTCTCGAGACGCAGTATTTT.

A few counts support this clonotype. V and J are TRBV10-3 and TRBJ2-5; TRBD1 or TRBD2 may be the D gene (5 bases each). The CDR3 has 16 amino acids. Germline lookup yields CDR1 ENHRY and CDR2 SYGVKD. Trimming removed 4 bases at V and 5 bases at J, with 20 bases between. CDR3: CAISAPRGGGMETQYF. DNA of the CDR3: TGTGCCATCAGTGCCCCGAGAGGTGGGGGAATGGAGACCCAGTACTTC.

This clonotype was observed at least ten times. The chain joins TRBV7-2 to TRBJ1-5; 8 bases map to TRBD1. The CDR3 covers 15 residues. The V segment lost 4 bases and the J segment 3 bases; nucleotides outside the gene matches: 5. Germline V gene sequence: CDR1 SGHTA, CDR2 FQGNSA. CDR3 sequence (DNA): TGTGCCAGCAGCTCGACAGGGGTGGCCAATCAGCCCCAGCATTTT. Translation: CASSSTGVANQPQHF. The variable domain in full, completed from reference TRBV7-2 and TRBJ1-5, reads GAGVSQSPSNKVTEKGKDVELRCDPISGHTALYWYRQSLGQGLEFLIYFQGNSAPDKSGLPSDRFSAERTGGSVSTLTIQRTQQEDSAVYLCASSSTGVANQPQHFGDGTRLSIL.

CDR3 residues: CASSARQGSSYNEQFF. In DNA, the CDR3 is TGTGCCAGCAGCGCACGACAGGGTAGCTCCTACAATGAGCAGTTCTTC. The V gene is TRBV21-1, the J gene TRBJ2-1; TRBD1 was called by the table and not checked on the DNA. TRBV21-1 is a documented pseudogene. The CDR3 extends over 16 amino acids.

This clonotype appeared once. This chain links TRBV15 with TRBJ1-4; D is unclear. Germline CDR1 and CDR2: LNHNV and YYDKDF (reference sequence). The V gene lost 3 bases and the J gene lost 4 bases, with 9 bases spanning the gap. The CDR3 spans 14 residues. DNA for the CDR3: TGTGCCACCAGCAGGCAGGCCTTTAATGAAAAACTGTTTTTT. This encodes CATSRQAFNEKLFF.

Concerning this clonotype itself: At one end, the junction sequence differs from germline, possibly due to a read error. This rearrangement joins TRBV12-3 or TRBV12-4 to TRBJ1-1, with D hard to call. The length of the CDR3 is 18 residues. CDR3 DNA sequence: TGTGCCAGCTGTTTAGAATCGGGGTTGGGTGGGATGAACACTGAAGCTTTCTTT. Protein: CASCLESGLGGMNTEAFF.

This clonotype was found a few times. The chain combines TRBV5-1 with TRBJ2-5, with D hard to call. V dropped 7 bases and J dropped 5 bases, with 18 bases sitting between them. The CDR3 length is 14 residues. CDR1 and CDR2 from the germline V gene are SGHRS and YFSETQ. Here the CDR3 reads CASHLSSLGETQYF. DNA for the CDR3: TGCGCCAGCCATCTGTCCAGCCTGGGGGAGACCCAGTACTTC.